The 16 T cell receptor beta chains listed next were all sequenced from one sample in a study of CD8+CD57+ T cells in acquired aplastic anemia. Patients chosen for sequencing had shown CD8+CD57+ cell expansion by flow cytometry. The use of genomic DNA as template underpinned the TCR beta VDJ and CDR3 profiling. TCRdb re-derived calls from the reads in MiXCR, one entry per CDR3 protein. The sample comprises over 150,000 distinct CDR3 sequences, 63% of which are singletons, and roughly 43% rests with the top ten. Sequencing used sorted CD4+, CD8+, or CD8+CD57+ T cells (not recorded which) from PBMCs. These receptors all stem from a human donor with aplastic anemia.

The chain links TRBV9 to TRBJ2-7; 8 nucleotides match TRBD2. The CDR3 extends over 15 amino acids. The germline V gene encodes CDR1 SGDLS and CDR2 YYNGEE. V lost 2 bases, J lost 2 bases, and 6 bases stayed unmatched. CDR3 residues: CASSVAGTRAYEQYF. The DNA for the CDR3 is TGTGCCAGCAGCGTTGCCGGGACTAGAGCCTACGAGCAGTACTTC.

The genes are TRBV7-9 and TRBJ2-5; D is undetermined. The germline gives CDR1 SEHNR, CDR2 FQNEAQ (reference sequence). This CDR3 has 13 amino acids. Deletions cut 5 bases from V and 3 bases from J, with 10 bases between. The CDR3 protein is CASSPQVKETQYF. In DNA, the CDR3 is TGTGCCAGCAGCCCTCAAGTGAAAGAGACCCAGTACTTC.

The chain is built from TRBV7-2 and TRBJ1-4; D perhaps matches TRBD1 (5 bases). Trimming stripped 4 bases from V and 4 bases from J, with 28 bases between. This CDR3 is built from 20 residues. Per germline, CDR1 SGHTA and CDR2 FQGNSA. CDR3 nucleotide sequence: TGTGCCAGCAGCTGGGGGACCTCAGGGAGGGGAAAGCAGGGTAATGAAAAACTGTTTTTT. This gives the protein CASSWGTSGRGKQGNEKLFF.

The chain combines TRBV6-5 with TRBJ2-5, with D perhaps matching TRBD2 (6 bases). The germline V and J ends were trimmed by 2 bases and 4 bases, with 11 bases remaining between them. The CDR3 consists of 14 residues. The germline CDR1 and CDR2 sequences are MNHEY and SVGAGI. The CDR3 sequence is CASSYARGGETQYF. The CDR3 nucleotides read TGTGCCAGCAGTTACGCGCGGGGTGGAGAGACCCAGTACTTC.

This clonotype was observed at least ten times. This rearrangement joins TRBV5-1 to TRBJ2-7; TRBD1 might be the D (5 bases). This CDR3 is 14 amino acids long. The germline gives CDR1 SGHRS, CDR2 YFSETQ. The V end was cut by 1 base, the J end by 0 bases, with 8 bases between. The CDR3 protein is CASSLYRTSYEQYF. The CDR3 DNA reads as TGCGCCAGCAGCTTGTACAGGACCTCCTACGAGCAGTACTTC.

The chain carries TRBV10-3 and TRBJ2-7; 9 nucleotides align to TRBD2. The V gene end was trimmed by 11 bases and the J gene end by 4 bases; junction bases not matched to a gene: 9. Germline loops: CDR1 ENHRY, CDR2 SYGVKD. This CDR3 has 13 amino acids. In DNA form, the CDR3 reads TGTGCCGCCGCCGGGACTAGCCCTTACGAGCAGTACTTC. Encoded protein: CAAAGTSPYEQYF.

This clonotype has a handful of counts. The rearrangement links TRBV7-8 to TRBJ1-1, with a weak D call TRBD1 (6 bases). The CDR3 spans 14 residues. Germline CDR1 SGHVS, CDR2 FQNEAQ. The germline V and J ends were trimmed by 6 bases and 0 bases, with 11 bases remaining between them. Here the CDR3 DNA reads TGTGCCAGCAGATCAGGGGTCCTGAACACTGAAGCTTTCTTT. This sequence encodes CASRSGVLNTEAFF.

V is TRBV11-2 and J is TRBJ1-1, with unresolved D. Germline CDR1 is SGHAT and CDR2 is FQNNGV. V was cut by 5 bases and J by 10 bases, with 14 bases left in between. CDR3 length: 12 amino acids. The CDR3: CASSQGARAAFF. As DNA, the CDR3 is TGTGCCAGCAGCCAAGGAGCGAGGGCAGCTTTCTTT.

This clonotype showed up many times. The chain uses TRBV6-5 and TRBJ2-3, with 8 bases lining up with TRBD1. The CDR3 consists of 15 residues. J lost 1 base, V lost 4 bases, and 4 bases had no gene match. Per germline, CDR1 MNHEY and CDR2 SVGAGI. The CDR3 region is CASSSTRGRTDTQYF. CDR3 bases: TGTGCCAGCAGTTCGACCAGGGGGCGCACAGATACGCAGTATTTT.

The rearrangement uses TRBV7-8 and TRBJ2-7; TRBD1 or TRBD2 may be the D gene (5 bases each). The CDR3 is made up of 14 amino acids. Germline lookup yields CDR1 SGHVS and CDR2 FQNEAQ. The V end lost 4 bases, the J end lost 3 bases, and 13 bases lay between the germline ends. In nucleotides, the CDR3 is TGTGCCAGCAGCTGGGACGGCACTAACTACGAGCAGTACTTC. This gives the protein CASSWDGTNYEQYF.

The chain has TRBV10-3 and TRBJ2-5; no firm D call. This CDR3 has 13 amino acids. Germline CDR1 is ENHRY and CDR2 is SYGVKD. Trimming stripped 3 bases from V and 1 base from J, with 6 bases between. CDR3 residues: CAISDGFQETQYF. CDR3 DNA sequence: TGTGCCATCAGTGACGGCTTCCAAGAGACCCAGTACTTC.

This chain connects TRBV10-3 to TRBJ2-7; a weak D match, TRBD1 (5 bases). The germline V and J ends were trimmed by 6 bases and 1 base, with 7 bases remaining between them. The CDR3 is 12 amino acids. The germline V gene has CDR1 ENHRY and CDR2 SYGVKD. The CDR3 coding sequence is TGTGCCATCAGACAGGATTCCTACGAGCAGTACTTC. It codes for CAIRQDSYEQYF.

The V gene is TRBV20-1, the J gene TRBJ2-5; no clear D. The CDR3 length is 12 residues. The germline gives CDR1 DFQATT, CDR2 SNEGSKA (reference sequence). With 2 bases removed from V and 3 bases from J, the gap between germline ends came to 7 bases. As DNA, the CDR3 is TGCAGTGCTAGAAGGGCAGAAGAGACCCAGTACTTC. Amino acids: CSARRAEETQYF.

V gene TRBV20-1 combines with J gene TRBJ2-1; tentative D call: TRBD2 (7 bases). Germline CDR1 is DFQATT and CDR2 is SNEGSKA (reference sequence). The CDR3 covers 13 residues. V lost 5 bases and J 5 bases, leaving 13 bases between the germline ends. CDR3 nucleotide sequence: TGCAGTGCTGGGGGGGCAGTTGACAATGAGCAGTTCTTC. Translation gives CSAGGAVDNEQFF.

This clonotype was detected only a few times. The gene calls are TRBV7-2 and TRBJ2-7; D ambiguous. The germline gives CDR1 SGHTA, CDR2 FQGNSA. Trimming took off 1 base at V and 5 bases at J, with 15 bases between the two ends. This CDR3 has 15 residues. The CDR3 DNA reads as TGTGCCAGCAGCTTAGAGGCCAGCCGAGGCAACGAGCAGTACTTC. Its translation is CASSLEASRGNEQYF.

The rearrangement uses TRBV10-3 and TRBJ2-7, with 13 bases that match TRBD2. The CDR3 contains 15 residues. Trimming took 10 bases from V and 3 from J; bases not matched to a gene: 9. CDR1 is ENHRY, CDR2 SYGVKD, per germline. Here the CDR3 DNA reads TGTGCCACAAGGGGACTAGCGGGACGGGGCTACGAGCAGTACTTC. This codes for CATRGLAGRGYEQYF.